The clone carrying this T cell receptor beta chain showed up just a few times. Its antigen is undetermined. The germline V gene has CDR1 SEHNR and CDR2 FQNEAQ (reference sequence). The CDR3 is made up of 15 amino acids. The V gene lost 5 bases and the J gene lost 1 base, with 14 bases spanning the gap. The source of the sample is a study of siplizumab effects on memory and regulatory T cells. General study results and limits: Most proliferating CD4+ or CD8+ clones, roughly 75-97%, had no naive or memory assignment. Of the alloreactive clones, only a minor fraction mapped to unstimulated subsets. For siplizumab cultures, the suppressive function of their proliferating Tregs was not confirmed.

TCRdb keeps only in-frame clones here, not all; method: immunoSEQ multiplex PCR. The repertoire holds approximately 50,000 clones, 93% seen once, with over 15% in the top ten. The origin of this receptor is a human donor in good health. The V gene is TRBV7-9, the J gene TRBJ1-1; the D gene is possibly TRBD1 (6 bases). The sequenced material came from CD8+ T cells sorted from blood. The CDR3 reads CASSESKGGNTEAFF. Written as DNA, the CDR3 is TGTGCCAGCAGCGAGAGCAAAGGGGGGAACACTGAAGCTTTCTTT.